This TCR beta chain was sequenced during a study of T-cell memory formation after mild COVID-19. Study-level points and caveats: Clones contracting across day 15 to 85 had a balanced CD4/CD8 profile; later expanding clones leaned CD4+. Largely, contracting CD4+ clones fell within CM and EM, and contracting CD8+ clones within EMRA. Pre-infection memory carried some responding clones, suggesting that cross-reactive memory joined.

A word on this clonotype: Antigen specificity is unknown.

Germline CDR1 reads LGHNA; CDR2 reads YNFKEQ. V dropped 1 base and J dropped 3 bases, with 18 bases sitting between them. The CDR3 is 17 residues long. TCRdb fed the 5' RACE reads into MiXCR, producing one record per CDR3 protein. The sample has roughly 100,000 distinct CDR3 sequences, about a sixth seen once. The sequencing sample was made of PBMCs or a T cell subset sorted from them (not recorded which). The sequence was collected from an adult woman who had mild COVID-19 (a few samples of this study predate the infection). Cell type and time point are not known. The J gene is TRBJ2-5, the V gene TRBV4-2, with D perhaps TRBD2 (6 bases). CDR3 bases: TGTGCCAGCAGCCAAGGTGATTGGTCTAGCGCGGAAGAGACCCAGTACTTC. As protein: CASSQGDWSSAEETQYF.